The sample holds one count of the clone carrying this T cell receptor beta chain. These data belong to a study of blood T cell repertoires in COVID-19. On the study more broadly: COVID-19 samples, acute and convalescent, were from the United States, Italy and Spain. T cells, B-cell-depleted T cells, or PBMCs provided the cDNA or gDNA that served as material.

Authors' processing steps: Reference gene primer amplification yielded estimated nucleated cell counts. Here immunoSEQ multiplex PCR was the method, and the copy in TCRdb shows in-frame clones only, minus some. Clone size and V and J calls were adopted from that table, with D and trimming inferred from the DNA. The sample carries some 190,000 clones, approximately 90% recorded once. Trimming took off 8 bases at V and 1 base at J, with 11 bases between the two ends. CDR3 length: 13 residues. Germline loops: CDR1 SGHNT, CDR2 YENEEA. The material sequenced was PBMCs or T cells enriched from blood (not recorded which). This chain joins TRBV11-3 and TRBJ1-1, with D possibly TRBD1 on 5 matching bases. The receptor comes from a woman aged 35 to 49 in a cohort exposed to, infected with or recovered from COVID-19 (not recorded which). CDR3 bases: TGTGCCAGCTCTGGGGGGGGGAACACTGAAGCTTTCTTT. Its translation is CASSGGGNTEAFF.